What follows are 18 T cell receptor beta chains derived from one specimen sequenced in a study of blood T cell repertoires in COVID-19. The repertoire was sequenced with immunoSEQ multiplex PCR; TCRdb's copy has only in-frame clones and lacks some. Counted here are a few hundred thousand clones, nearly 90% occurring once; the ten biggest clones make up 2.5% to 3.5%. Sequenced input: PBMCs or T cells enriched from blood (not recorded which). All receptors derive from a woman aged 45 to 65 who had been exposed to COVID-19.

This rearrangement joins TRBV4-2 to TRBJ2-5, with D hard to call. The CDR3 extends over 15 amino acids. Trimming took off 3 bases at V and 2 bases at J, with 13 bases between the two ends. Germline-derived CDR1 and CDR2 are LGHNA and YNFKEQ. CDR3 DNA: TGTGCCAGCAGCCAGAGTTTTCATCCTCAAGAGACCCAGTACTTC. This codes for CASSQSFHPQETQYF.

This clone appeared a single time. This chain uses TRBV29-1 with TRBJ2-1; 10 nucleotides align to TRBD1. CDR3 length equals 14 residues. CDR1 and CDR2 from the germline V gene are SQVTM and ANQGSEA. With 4 bases clipped from V and 4 bases from J, the junction kept 4 bases outside the gene matches. CDR3 DNA: TGCAGCGTTGCCCCGGGACAGGGGTACAATGAGCAGTTCTTC. This encodes CSVAPGQGYNEQFF.

The CDR3 coding sequence is TGTGCCAGCAGCTTAAACCCCGTCAGGGGGGCGGGAAAACTGTTTTTT. This encodes CASSLNPVRGAGKLFF. V usage is TRBV7-2 and J usage is TRBJ1-4, with TRBD1 identical over 7 bases. CDR1 and CDR2 (germline): SGHTA, FQGNSA. V gave up 2 bases and J gave up 10 bases; unmatched junction bases: 13. This CDR3 has 16 residues.

The chain joins TRBV5-1 to TRBJ2-1, with 7 bases identical to TRBD1. The CDR3 loop spans 15 amino acids. V lost 4 bases, J lost 2 bases, and 6 bases stayed unmatched. Germline values: CDR1 SGHRS, CDR2 YFSETQ. The CDR3 DNA reads TGCGCCAGCAGCACGACCGGGACAGCCTACAATGAGCAGTTCTTC. It specifies CASSTTGTAYNEQFF.

This clone was recorded once. The rearrangement uses TRBV6-5 and TRBJ1-5; D is unresolved. The germline V gene encodes CDR1 MNHEY and CDR2 SVGAGI. The V end lost 5 bases, the J end lost 4 bases, and 15 bases lay between the germline ends. The length of the CDR3 is 15 residues. The CDR3 bases are TGTGCCAGCAGTCGTAGGGAGTCCGAAAATCAGCCCCAGCATTTT. It translates to CASSRRESENQPQHF.

The J gene is TRBJ2-3, the V gene TRBV29-1; 9 bases align to TRBD2. Germline loops: CDR1 SQVTM, CDR2 ANQGSEA. The CDR3 is 14 amino acids. Trimming at V came to 4 bases and at J to 5 bases, leaving 7 bases not matched to a gene. CDR3 residues: CSVGTSVAGDTQYF. The DNA for the CDR3 is TGCAGCGTTGGGACTAGCGTAGCGGGAGATACGCAGTATTTT.

The chain has TRBV12-3 or TRBV12-4 and TRBJ1-1; a weak D match, TRBD1 (5 bases). This CDR3 has 11 amino acids. V was clipped by 3 bases and J by 11 bases, with 10 bases between them. The CDR3 coding sequence is TGTGCCAGCAGTTTGGGGGGAGGCGCTTTCTTT. It is translated as CASSLGGGAFF.

The chain has TRBV5-4 and TRBJ2-2; TRBD2 is a possible D gene (6 bases). Looked up from germline, CDR1 is SGHNT and CDR2 is YYREEE (reference sequence). The CDR3 sequence is 15 residues long. Trimming stripped 2 bases from V and 3 bases from J, with 11 bases between. The CDR3 sequence is CASSFISGDTGELFF. As DNA, the CDR3 is TGTGCCAGCAGCTTCATTAGCGGTGACACCGGGGAGCTGTTTTTT.

This sequence joins TRBV5-1 and TRBJ1-1; D is undetermined. The CDR3 sequence is 14 residues long. Looked up from germline, CDR1 is SGHRS and CDR2 is YFSETQ. V shed 0 bases and J shed 0 bases, with 6 bases lying between them. The CDR3 is CASSLGQVNTEAFF. Written as DNA, the CDR3 is TGCGCCAGCAGCTTGGGTCAGGTGAACACTGAAGCTTTCTTT. Together with reference TRBV5-1 and TRBJ1-1, the CDR3 gives the full variable domain: KAGVTQTPRYLIKTRGQQVTLSCSPISGHRSVSWYQQTPGQGLQFLFEYFSETQRNKGNFPGRFSGRQFSNSRSEMNVSTLELGDSALYLCASSLGQVNTEAFFGQGTRLTVV.

As to this clone: A junction end diverges from the germline sequence, so it may reflect a read error. The V call is TRBV7-9, the J call TRBJ2-5, with TRBD2 identical over 7 bases. The CDR3 is made up of 15 amino acids. The V gene's germline CDR1 is SEHNR and CDR2 FQNEAQ (reference sequence). The CDR3 sequence: CASSLVGGSRESQYF. The CDR3 DNA reads as TGTGCCAGCAGCTTAGTGGGGGGGAGCCGTGAGAGCCAGTACTTC.

This chain uses TRBV7-2 with TRBJ2-7, with 10 bases lining up with TRBD2. From germline, CDR1 is SGHTA and CDR2 FQGNSA. Germline trimming cut 5 bases from V and 0 bases from J; bases unmatched to any gene: 4. CDR3 length: 15 amino acids. The CDR3 region has the DNA TGTGCCAGCAGCATCAGGACTAGCGGCTCCTACGAGCAGTACTTC. This codes for CASSIRTSGSYEQYF.

There are many counts of this clone. This rearrangement joins TRBV5-1 to TRBJ2-3, with 7 bases lining up with TRBD1. The CDR3 has 16 residues. V lost 9 bases and J lost 1; bases outside the gene matches: 14. Germline CDR1 and CDR2: SGHRS and YFSETQ. CDR3 coding DNA: TGCGCCATCTCGGCGGTAGGGGGCGCTGGCACAGATACGCAGTATTTT. It translates to CAISAVGGAGTDTQYF. Full variable domain (rest looked up from reference TRBV5-1 and TRBJ2-3): KAGVTQTPRYLIKTRGQQVTLSCSPISGHRSVSWYQQTPGQGLQFLFEYFSETQRNKGNFPGRFSGRQFSNSRSEMNVSTLELGDSALYLCAISAVGGAGTDTQYFGPGTRLTVL.

This rearrangement joins TRBV7-9 to TRBJ2-2; 7 positions match TRBD2. Trimming took 2 bases from V and 4 from J; bases not matched to a gene: 7. CDR1 is SEHNR and CDR2 is FQNEAQ in the germline V gene (reference sequence). CDR3 length: 16 residues. The chain's CDR3 is CASSLTSGEPTGELFF. CDR3 bases: TGTGCCAGCAGCTTAACGAGCGGGGAGCCCACCGGGGAGCTGTTTTTT.

The rearrangement joins TRBV30 to TRBJ2-1, with 7 nucleotides matching TRBD1. This CDR3 has 15 residues. CDR1 GTSNPN and CDR2 SVGIG come from the germline V gene (reference sequence). V shed 0 bases, J shed 2 bases, and the junction held 4 bases outside the gene matches. The CDR3 DNA reads as TGTGCCTGGAGTGTATTCCAGGGGGCCTACAATGAGCAGTTCTTC. It encodes CAWSVFQGAYNEQFF.

As to this clone: The same CDR3 also results from other DNA sequences found in this sample. The V call is TRBV5-1, the J call TRBJ1-3, with D unresolved. Germline assignment: CDR1 SGHRS and CDR2 YFSETQ. The CDR3 spans 14 residues. Trimming cost V 1 base and J 1 base, with 6 bases left between them. The CDR3 is CASSLTGSGNTIYF. The CDR3 bases are TGCGCCAGCAGCTTGACGGGGTCTGGAAACACCATATATTTT.

The chain couples TRBV3-1 (or the pseudogene TRBV3-2) to TRBJ2-1, with D maybe TRBD2 (5 bases). V was trimmed by 1 base and J by 7 bases, leaving 11 bases between them. CDR3 length equals 14 residues. Germline loops: CDR1 LGHDT, CDR2 YNNKEL (reference sequence). The CDR3 DNA sequence: TGTGCCAGCAGCCAAGGGACTGTTAATAATGAGCAGTTCTTC. Protein: CASSQGTVNNEQFF.

The V gene is TRBV4-2, the J gene TRBJ2-1; possible D gene TRBD2, 5 bases. Trimming cost V 1 base and J 0 bases, with 10 bases left between them. This CDR3 comprises 16 residues. Per the germline V gene, CDR1 is LGHNA and CDR2 is YNFKEQ. This CDR3 reads CASSQVPRGSYNEQFF. DNA of the CDR3: TGTGCCAGCAGCCAAGTCCCCCGGGGCTCCTACAATGAGCAGTTCTTC.

This clone has a single count. The rearrangement joins TRBV5-5 to TRBJ2-1; D possibly corresponds to TRBD1 (6 bases). V was trimmed by 4 bases and J by 9 bases, leaving 26 bases between them. The CDR3 is 17 amino acids. The germline V gene has CDR1 SGHKS and CDR2 YYEKEE (reference sequence). CDR3 protein: CASSLGTPGGLSSEQFF. In DNA form, the CDR3 reads TGTGCCAGCAGCCTAGGGACACCAGGAGGCTTAAGTAGTGAGCAGTTCTTC.